Listed below are T cell receptor beta chains from one sample, sequenced in a study of shared clonotypes between healthy human individuals. Sequencing was performed with immunoSEQ multiplex PCR; in TCRdb, only in-frame clones are kept and a portion is missing. The table lists fewer than 3 million clones, roughly 90% of them singletons. Sequenced input: naive CD4+ T cells from PBMCs. The source is a man between 18 and 29 years old in good health. Some clones in this sample may be carry-over from other donors' samples. CDR3s include the opening cysteine and the closing phenylalanine or tryptophan. D genes are given only for firm matches. Size tells how often a clone was seen (once, few, many) or the class of an expanded clone, and some rows leave it out.

D gene: TRBD1
J gene: TRBJ2-2
V gene: TRBV4-3
clone size: .
CDR3 DNA: TGCGCCAGCAGCCAAGGACAGGGGGCTCTCACCGGGGAGCTGTTTTTT
CDR3 protein: CASSQGQGALTGELFF

D gene: .
J gene: TRBJ2-3
V gene: TRBV6-5
clone size: once
CDR3 DNA: TGTGCCAGCACCAAACGGGGCGAGGGAACAGATACGCAGTATTTT
CDR3 protein: CASTKRGEGTDTQYF

D gene: TRBD1
J gene: TRBJ2-3
V gene: TRBV29-1
clone size: .
CDR3 DNA: TGCAGCGTTGTCGGGTTACAGGGGGCAATCCTAGATACGCAGTATTTT
CDR3 protein: CSVVGLQGAILDTQYF

D gene: .
J gene: TRBJ1-3
V gene: TRBV5-5
clone size: .
CDR3 DNA: TGTGCCAGCAGCTTGAGTCCGGGGGCCATAGGAAACACCATATATTTT
CDR3 protein: CASSLSPGAIGNTIYF

D gene: .
J gene: TRBJ1-2
V gene: TRBV28
clone size: once
CDR3 DNA: TGTGCCAGCAGTCAAAACGGGGGTAATGGCTACACCTTC
CDR3 protein: CASSQNGGNGYTF

D gene: TRBD2
J gene: TRBJ2-7
V gene: TRBV9
clone size: .
CDR3 DNA: TGTGCCAGCAGCGTTACTAGCGGGTCCTACGAGCAGTACTTC
CDR3 protein: CASSVTSGSYEQYF

D gene: TRBD1
J gene: TRBJ2-7
V gene: TRBV5-6
clone size: .
CDR3 DNA: TGTGCCAGCAGTCGGGACAGGGTGGGCGAGCAGTACTTC
CDR3 protein: CASSRDRVGEQYF

D gene: .
J gene: TRBJ2-1
V gene: TRBV7-9
clone size: .
CDR3 DNA: TGTGCCAGCAGCCGGGATACCTACAATGAGCAGTTCTTC
CDR3 protein: CASSRDTYNEQFF

D gene: TRBD2
J gene: TRBJ2-3
V gene: TRBV10-3
clone size: .
CDR3 DNA: TGTGCCATCAGTGACGGCGGGAGGGCCCCAGATACGCAGTATTTT
CDR3 protein: CAISDGGRAPDTQYF

D gene: TRBD1
J gene: TRBJ1-2
V gene: TRBV23-1
clone size: .
CDR3 DNA: TGCGCCAGGGGACAGGATTCTAACTATGGCTACACCTTC
CDR3 protein: CARGQDSNYGYTF

D gene: TRBD1
J gene: TRBJ1-4
V gene: TRBV28
clone size: once
CDR3 DNA: TGTGCCAGCAGTTCCCGGGACAGAACTAATGAAAAACTGTTTTTT
CDR3 protein: CASSSRDRTNEKLFF

D gene: TRBD2
J gene: TRBJ2-1
V gene: TRBV7-6
clone size: .
CDR3 DNA: TGTGCCAGCAGCCGGAGGGGCGGGAGGTCCACTAGCTCCTACAATGAGCAGTTCTTC
CDR3 protein: CASSRRGGRSTSSYNEQFF

D gene: TRBD2
J gene: TRBJ2-3
V gene: TRBV11-2
clone size: .
CDR3 DNA: TGTGCCAGCAGCTTAACGACTAGCGGGCCAGATACGCAGTATTTT
CDR3 protein: CASSLTTSGPDTQYF

D gene: TRBD1
J gene: TRBJ2-2
V gene: TRBV4-3
clone size: .
CDR3 DNA: TGCGCCAGCAGGCGGGGACAGGGAACGACCACCGGGGAGCTGTTTTTT
CDR3 protein: CASRRGQGTTTGELFF

D gene: .
J gene: TRBJ2-3
V gene: TRBV9
clone size: .
CDR3 DNA: TGTGCCAGCAGCGTAATGAGACAAAGCACAGATACGCAGTATTTT
CDR3 protein: CASSVMRQSTDTQYF

D gene: TRBD1
J gene: TRBJ2-5
V gene: TRBV28
clone size: .
CDR3 DNA: TGTGCCAGCACCCCCCGGACAGGCGGATGGGAGACCCAGTACTTC
CDR3 protein: CASTPRTGGWETQYF

D gene: TRBD2
J gene: TRBJ2-1
V gene: TRBV5-6
clone size: .
CDR3 DNA: TGTGCCAGCAGCCTACCATGGGCGGGAGCCCCATACAATGAGCAGTTCTTC
CDR3 protein: CASSLPWAGAPYNEQFF

D gene: .
J gene: TRBJ1-1
V gene: TRBV5-5
clone size: .
CDR3 DNA: TGTGCCAGCAGCTTGGTACCGGGGCGGAACACTGAAGCTTTCTTT
CDR3 protein: CASSLVPGRNTEAFF

D gene: .
J gene: TRBJ2-7
V gene: TRBV5-1
clone size: .
CDR3 DNA: TGCGCCAGCAGCTTGGCCCGGGACGCCAGCTACGAGCAGTACTTC
CDR3 protein: CASSLARDASYEQYF

D gene: .
J gene: TRBJ1-2
V gene: TRBV11-2
clone size: .
CDR3 DNA: TGTGCCAGCAGCTTAGGCCCGGGACAACCGGACAGCTACACCTTC
CDR3 protein: CASSLGPGQPDSYTF

D gene: TRBD1
J gene: TRBJ2-7
V gene: TRBV5-1
clone size: .
CDR3 DNA: TGCGCCAGCAGCTTGGATGTGACAGGGGGCGAGCAGTACTTC
CDR3 protein: CASSLDVTGGEQYF

D gene: TRBD1
J gene: TRBJ1-2
V gene: TRBV28
clone size: .
CDR3 DNA: TGTGCCAGCAGGCCAGGGGGCGACTATGGCTACACCTTC
CDR3 protein: CASRPGGDYGYTF

D gene: TRBD2
J gene: TRBJ2-3
V gene: TRBV5-1
clone size: .
CDR3 DNA: TGCGCCAGCGGCCTTGGGACTAGCGGGAGGAGCACAGATACGCAGTATTTT
CDR3 protein: CASGLGTSGRSTDTQYF

D gene: .
J gene: TRBJ2-7
V gene: TRBV13
clone size: .
CDR3 DNA: TGTGCCAGCAGCTTGAGGGACGAGCAGTACTTC
CDR3 protein: CASSLRDEQYF

D gene: TRBD2
J gene: TRBJ2-3
V gene: TRBV5-1
clone size: .
CDR3 DNA: TGCGCCAGCAGCTTGGAACTAGCGGGAGGGCCGAGCACAGATACGCAGTATTTT
CDR3 protein: CASSLELAGGPSTDTQYF

D gene: .
J gene: TRBJ1-3
V gene: TRBV18
clone size: .
CDR3 DNA: TGTGCCAGCTCACCACCCTCAGGTGCTGGAAACACCATATATTTT
CDR3 protein: CASSPPSGAGNTIYF

D gene: .
J gene: TRBJ1-2
V gene: TRBV28
clone size: .
CDR3 DNA: TGTGCCAGCAGTTTTGGGGCTATGTATGGCTACACCTTC
CDR3 protein: CASSFGAMYGYTF

D gene: .
J gene: TRBJ2-2
V gene: TRBV5-1
clone size: .
CDR3 DNA: TGCGCCAGCAGCACGCGGGATAACACCGGGGAGCTGTTTTTT
CDR3 protein: CASSTRDNTGELFF

D gene: TRBD1
J gene: TRBJ1-1
V gene: TRBV4-2
clone size: .
CDR3 DNA: TGTGCCAGCAGCCAAGGACAGGGGGCGCTGGGCACTGAAGCTTTCTTT
CDR3 protein: CASSQGQGALGTEAFF

D gene: .
J gene: TRBJ1-1
V gene: TRBV11-3
clone size: .
CDR3 DNA: TGTGGGGGAGGGTGGAGCACTGAAGCTTTCTTT
CDR3 protein: CGGGWSTEAFF

D gene: .
J gene: TRBJ1-3
V gene: TRBV2
clone size: .
CDR3 DNA: TGTGCCAGCAGTCTGATTACTTCTGCTGGAAACACCATATATTTT
CDR3 protein: CASSLITSAGNTIYF

D gene: TRBD1
J gene: TRBJ1-3
V gene: TRBV7-8
clone size: .
CDR3 DNA: TGTGCCAGCAGCCCCCGGGACAGGGGGTGGGGAAACACCATATATTTT
CDR3 protein: CASSPRDRGWGNTIYF

D gene: TRBD1
J gene: TRBJ2-5
V gene: TRBV5-1
clone size: .
CDR3 DNA: TGCGCCAGCAGCTTGACAGGGGGTGCGGAGACCCAGTACTTC
CDR3 protein: CASSLTGGAETQYF

D gene: .
J gene: TRBJ2-7
V gene: TRBV6-5
clone size: .
CDR3 DNA: TGTGCCAGCAGTTACGACGTCTGGACAGACTCCTACGAGCAGTACTTC
CDR3 protein: CASSYDVWTDSYEQYF

D gene: TRBD2
J gene: TRBJ2-1
V gene: TRBV7-9
clone size: .
CDR3 DNA: TGTGCCAGCAGCCCGCCGACTAGCGGGAGTTTGGATGAGCAGTTCTTC
CDR3 protein: CASSPPTSGSLDEQFF

D gene: TRBD1
J gene: TRBJ1-4
V gene: TRBV7-9
clone size: .
CDR3 DNA: TGTGCCAGCGGCTTACCCCCGGGACAGGGGATTGTAAAACTGTTTTTT
CDR3 protein: CASGLPPGQGIVKLFF

D gene: .
J gene: TRBJ2-1
V gene: TRBV27
clone size: .
CDR3 DNA: TGTGCCAGCAGTTTTGACAGGTTCAATGAGCAGTTCTTC
CDR3 protein: CASSFDRFNEQFF

D gene: .
J gene: TRBJ1-1
V gene: TRBV19
clone size: .
CDR3 DNA: TGTGCCAGTATCAGACAGCCGAACACTGAAGCTTTCTTT
CDR3 protein: CASIRQPNTEAFF

D gene: .
J gene: TRBJ2-7
V gene: TRBV5-1
clone size: .
CDR3 DNA: TGCGCCAGCAGCCCGGACGGTCTCGGGAACGAGCAGTACTTC
CDR3 protein: CASSPDGLGNEQYF

D gene: .
J gene: TRBJ2-7
V gene: TRBV27
clone size: .
CDR3 DNA: TGTGCCAGCAGTTTCGGCGGCTCCCTCTCCTACGAGCAGTACTTC
CDR3 protein: CASSFGGSLSYEQYF

D gene: .
J gene: TRBJ1-3
V gene: TRBV7-3
clone size: .
CDR3 DNA: TGTGCCAGCAGCTTAGCAGGGGCCTCCTCTGGAAACACCATATATTTT
CDR3 protein: CASSLAGASSGNTIYF

D gene: TRBD2
J gene: TRBJ2-7
V gene: TRBV30
clone size: once
CDR3 DNA: TGTGCCTGGACAGCGCGGGAGGGCCGCTATCGGTACGAGCAGTACTTC
CDR3 protein: CAWTAREGRYRYEQYF

D gene: .
J gene: TRBJ1-2
V gene: TRBV21-1
clone size: .
CDR3 DNA: TGTGCCAGCTACTTGCAACAGGCACCCTATGGCTACACCTTC
CDR3 protein: CASYLQQAPYGYTF

D gene: .
J gene: TRBJ2-1
V gene: TRBV9
clone size: .
CDR3 DNA: TGTGCCAGCAGCGTACAGCAGAGCTCCTACAATGAGCAGTTCTTC
CDR3 protein: CASSVQQSSYNEQFF

D gene: TRBD2
J gene: TRBJ2-1
V gene: TRBV28
clone size: .
CDR3 DNA: TGTGCCAGCAGTTTACTAGCGGGAGGCGCCAATGAGCAGTTCTTC
CDR3 protein: CASSLLAGGANEQFF

D gene: TRBD2
J gene: TRBJ2-1
V gene: TRBV2
clone size: .
CDR3 DNA: TGTGCCACAACCCAAAGCGGGAGCCCCTACAATGAGCAGTTCTTC
CDR3 protein: CATTQSGSPYNEQFF

D gene: .
J gene: TRBJ2-1
V gene: TRBV7-9
clone size: .
CDR3 DNA: TGTGCCAGCAGCTTATCTGGGGGCTCCTACAATGAGCAGTTCTTC
CDR3 protein: CASSLSGGSYNEQFF

D gene: TRBD2
J gene: TRBJ2-7
V gene: TRBV7-9
clone size: .
CDR3 DNA: TGTGCCAGCAGCTTAGCTCTGGGGGGGACGTACGAGCAGTACTTC
CDR3 protein: CASSLALGGTYEQYF

D gene: .
J gene: TRBJ1-1
V gene: TRBV21-1
clone size: .
CDR3 DNA: TGTGCCAGGTTCCCGAGAGGGTTTGAAACTGAAGCTTTCTTT
CDR3 protein: CARFPRGFETEAFF

D gene: .
J gene: TRBJ1-2
V gene: TRBV5-3
clone size: .
CDR3 DNA: TGTGCCAGAAGCCCGAGGACAGAGGAGGGCTATGGCTACACCTTC
CDR3 protein: CARSPRTEEGYGYTF

D gene: .
J gene: TRBJ2-1
V gene: TRBV2
clone size: .
CDR3 DNA: TGTGCCAGCCAGTTTCAATCAAGCTCCTACAATGAGCAGTTCTTC
CDR3 protein: CASQFQSSSYNEQFF

D gene: .
J gene: TRBJ2-5
V gene: TRBV6-5
clone size: .
CDR3 DNA: TGTGCCAGCAGTTACTCGACCCGGGGCGCCCGGGGGACCCAGTACTTC
CDR3 protein: CASSYSTRGARGTQYF

D gene: .
J gene: TRBJ2-2
V gene: TRBV10-1
clone size: .
CDR3 DNA: TGCGCCAGCAGTGAGTCCGCTTGGCTAGAAAGGAACACCGGGGAGCTGTTTTTT
CDR3 protein: CASSESAWLERNTGELFF

D gene: .
J gene: TRBJ1-2
V gene: TRBV29-1
clone size: .
CDR3 DNA: TGCAGCGTAAGGACAGTTAACTATGGCTACACCTTC
CDR3 protein: CSVRTVNYGYTF

D gene: .
J gene: TRBJ2-7
V gene: TRBV5-1
clone size: once
CDR3 DNA: TGCGCCAGCAGCTTGGAATTAACTAGTCGAAACGAGCAGTACTTC
CDR3 protein: CASSLELTSRNEQYF

D gene: TRBD2
J gene: TRBJ2-7
V gene: TRBV4-1
clone size: few
CDR3 DNA: TGCGCCAGCAGCCAATTAGCGGGAGTCCCCTACGAGCAGTACTTC
CDR3 protein: CASSQLAGVPYEQYF

D gene: TRBD1
J gene: TRBJ1-1
V gene: TRBV7-3
clone size: .
CDR3 DNA: TGTGCCAGCAGCGCGGACAGGGGAGCGGGTGAAGCTTTCTTT
CDR3 protein: CASSADRGAGEAFF

D gene: TRBD1
J gene: TRBJ2-5
V gene: TRBV5-1
clone size: .
CDR3 DNA: TGCGCCAGCAGCTTGGCGACAGGGGGCAAAGAGACCCAGTACTTC
CDR3 protein: CASSLATGGKETQYF

D gene: TRBD2
J gene: TRBJ2-1
V gene: TRBV9
clone size: .
CDR3 DNA: TGTGCCAGCAGCGTAAGCGGGAGTTCCTACAATGAGCAGTTCTTC
CDR3 protein: CASSVSGSSYNEQFF

D gene: .
J gene: TRBJ2-3
V gene: TRBV7-9
clone size: .
CDR3 DNA: TGTGCCAGCAGCTTAGCTAGCGGCCACACAGATACGCAGTATTTT
CDR3 protein: CASSLASGHTDTQYF